This T cell receptor (beta chain) was sequenced in a study of regulatory T cells in long-lasting Graves disease. This clonotype was counted at least ten times. The CDR3 covers 12 residues. With 8 bases removed from V and 4 bases from J, the gap between germline ends came to 12 bases. CDR3 regions were amplified by Arm-PCR using iRepertoire HTBI primers to build TCR beta libraries. TCRdb re-derived calls from the multiplex PCR reads in MiXCR, one entry per CDR3 protein. The sample carries hundreds of thousands of distinct CDR3 sequences, about 14% recorded once. Time point reported: newly diagnosed GD, antithyroid drugs for less than 3 months. Isolated PBMC RNA provided the starting material for the TCR library. The same sample was also used in a study of T cells in Graves' hyperthyroidism and ophthalmopathy.

The chain joins TRBV12-3 or TRBV12-4 to TRBJ2-7, with D possibly being TRBD1 (6 bases). The receptor's source is a man younger than 45 with Graves disease. This material consisted of peripheral blood mononuclear cells (PBMCs), taken at new diagnosis, from a patient treated with antithyroid drugs. The CDR3 here is CASGGSGYEQYF. The CDR3 nucleotides are TGTGCCAGCGGGGGCTCAGGGTACGAGCAGTACTTC.